This T cell receptor (beta chain) was captured by sequencing in a study of T cell responses to AZD1222 COVID-19 vaccine. TCRdb keeps only in-frame clones here, not all; method: immunoSEQ multiplex PCR. The data show 150,000 or so clones, approximately 94% seen once. Trimming took 5 bases from V and 3 from J; bases not matched to a gene: 4. Germline CDR1 reads LNHDA; CDR2 reads SQIVND (reference sequence). This CDR3 has 15 amino acids. The chain joins TRBV19 to TRBJ2-7, with TRBD2 matching over 13 bases. Sequencing used peripheral blood, obtained 28 days after the second AZD1222 dose. The TCR sequence derives from an adult who received the AZD1222 COVID-19 vaccine. The CDR3 DNA reads TGTGCCAGTAGTGCCCGGACTAGCGGGAGCTACGAGCAGTACTTC. The encoded protein is CASSARTSGSYEQYF.